These 21 T cell receptor beta chains were all obtained from the same sample, sequenced in a study of T cells in Graves' hyperthyroidism and ophthalmopathy (dated by TCRdb to between 2018 and 2021). The library was built by means of multiplex PCR. Reads for this sample came from an Illumina HiSeq 2000. The TCR beta CDR3 regions were amplified from RNA transcripts. The TCR CDR3 was subjected to a first round of RT-PCR using the HTBI primer set and the Qiagen OneStep RT-PCR kit. In TCRdb, the public reads were trimmed at Q25 with fastp and aligned with MiXCR, with productive beta chains retained. Rows matching on CDR3 protein sequence are summarized as one entry with the most common DNA and genes. In all, the sample holds over 450,000 distinct CDR3 sequences, and under 20% of those were seen once. Approximately 16% of the sample rests with the top ten. The material sequenced was blood. These receptors were obtained from a woman aged 18 to 35 with Graves' ophthalmopathy.

The V gene is TRBV9, the J gene TRBJ2-1; 9 bases fit TRBD2. The germline V gene encodes CDR1 SGDLS and CDR2 YYNGEE. The CDR3 consists of 16 residues. The V segment lost 4 bases and the J segment 8 bases; nucleotides outside the gene matches: 13. The CDR3 bases are TGTGCCAGCAGCACCTCTGGTAGCGGGAGAATTGATGAGCAGTTCTTC. Its translation: CASSTSGSGRIDEQFF.

This clonotype was found many times. The rearrangement joins TRBV28 to TRBJ2-1, with TRBD2 matching over 7 bases. The CDR3 runs 18 residues. Germline V gene sequence: CDR1 MDHEN, CDR2 SYDVKM. V lost 3 bases to trimming and J lost 12 bases; unmatched junction nucleotides: 23. The CDR3 DNA sequence: TGTGCCAGCAGTTTGGGGGGGGGGGTCATGACAGCCGCCATCGGGCAGTTCTTC. Translated, it gives CASSLGGGVMTAAIGQFF.

V and J are TRBV4-3 and TRBJ1-1; 9 bases are a match to TRBD1. CDR1 and CDR2 (germline): LGHNA, YSLEER. Germline trimming cut 2 bases from V and 10 bases from J; bases unmatched to any gene: 11. This CDR3 comprises 15 residues. CDR3 region: CASSQRTGVRSRAFF. CDR3 in DNA: TGCGCCAGCAGCCAACGGACAGGGGTGCGAAGTAGAGCTTTCTTT.

This clonotype was seen many times. The gene calls are TRBV29-1 and TRBJ1-2; D may be TRBD1 (6 bases). V lost 1 base to trimming and J lost 4 bases, with 13 bases between them. CDR3 length: 14 residues. Germline-derived CDR1 and CDR2 are SQVTM and ANQGSEA. Written as DNA, the CDR3 is TGCAGCGTTGAAGTGAGGGACACAGGCTATGGCTACACCTTC. Translated: CSVEVRDTGYGYTF.

This chain joins TRBV4-2 and TRBJ1-2; no firm D call. The germline gives CDR1 LGHNA, CDR2 YNFKEQ. This CDR3 comprises 13 residues. Trimming stripped 5 bases from V and 7 bases from J, with 14 bases between. CDR3 amino acids: CASSTTSWGGYTF. The CDR3 DNA follows: TGTGCCAGCAGCACAACCTCATGGGGTGGCTACACCTTC.

This clonotype has ten or more counts. The rearrangement uses TRBV20-1 and TRBJ1-1; TRBD1 is a possible D gene (6 bases). Germline V gene sequence: CDR1 DFQATT, CDR2 SNEGSKA (reference sequence). With 1 base removed from V and 4 bases from J, the gap between germline ends came to 13 bases. The length of the CDR3 is 14 residues. CDR3 protein: CSARGGTSSTEAFF. The CDR3 nucleotides are TGCAGTGCTAGAGGGGGGACATCGAGCACTGAAGCTTTCTTT.

This clonotype was counted many times. The rearrangement uses TRBV19 and TRBJ1-2, with 8 bases fitting TRBD1. There are 14 residues in the CDR3. From germline, CDR1 is LNHDA and CDR2 SQIVND (reference sequence). Losses at the gene ends were 2 bases for V and 2 bases for J; bases not matched to a gene: 1. CDR3 DNA: TGTGCCAGTAGTATACAGGGGGCGAACTATGGCTACACCTTC. The encoded protein is CASSIQGANYGYTF.

The gene calls are TRBV10-3 and TRBJ1-1; D is unresolved. The CDR3 is 13 residues long. V lost 11 bases to trimming and J lost 0 bases, with 13 bases between them. CDR1 and CDR2 from the germline V gene are ENHRY and SYGVKD. For the CDR3, the DNA is TGTGCCGTCAATACGGGAGTGAACACTGAAGCTTTCTTT. Protein product: CAVNTGVNTEAFF.

This clonotype was recorded at least ten times. The rearrangement links TRBV6-2 or TRBV6-3 to TRBJ1-5, with D perhaps matching TRBD1 (5 bases). Germline CDR1 reads MNHEY; CDR2 reads SVGEGT. This CDR3 is built from 13 residues. V dropped 7 bases and J dropped 0 bases, with 7 bases sitting between them. CDR3 sequence (DNA): TGTGCCAGCAATACAGGTAGCAATCAGCCCCAGCATTTT. This gives the protein CASNTGSNQPQHF.

The genes are TRBV28 and TRBJ1-5; D uncertain. CDR1 and CDR2 from the germline V gene are MDHEN and SYDVKM. CDR3 size: 15 residues. Between the trimmed V and J ends, which lost 4 bases and 5 bases, there was a span of 15 bases. The CDR3 spells CASSSRSPRYQPQHF. DNA for the CDR3: TGTGCCAGCAGTTCGAGGTCCCCGCGTTATCAGCCCCAGCATTTT.

This clonotype has at least ten counts. The chain couples TRBV7-2 to TRBJ2-1, with D possibly being TRBD1 or TRBD2 (6 bases each). This CDR3 has 16 residues. V was clipped by 1 base and J by 1 base, with 11 bases between them. Per the germline V gene, CDR1 is SGHTA and CDR2 is FQGNSA. The CDR3 loop is CASSLVGGRSYNEQFF. The CDR3 region has the DNA TGTGCCAGCAGCTTAGTTGGGGGGCGGTCCTACAATGAGCAGTTCTTC.

This clonotype was seen a few times. This rearrangement joins TRBV5-6 to TRBJ2-3; possibly TRBD2 for D (6 bases). V lost 6 bases and J 1 base, leaving 15 bases between the germline ends. This CDR3 has 15 amino acids. Germline V gene sequence: CDR1 SGHDT, CDR2 YYEEEE. The CDR3, as DNA: TGTGCCAGCAAACCTGTAGGGGAGGGCACAGATACGCAGTATTTT. Its protein product is CASKPVGEGTDTQYF.

There are a few counts of this clonotype. CDR3 sequence reads: CASSRETGANVLTF. CDR3 coding DNA: TGTGCCAGTAGTAGGGAGACTGGGGCCAACGTCCTGACTTTC. V is TRBV19 and J is TRBJ2-6; D possibly corresponds to TRBD2 (5 bases). Trimming left V 4 bases short and J 2 bases short, with 6 bases between. Germline V gives CDR1 LNHDA, CDR2 SQIVND (reference sequence). This CDR3 is 14 amino acids long. Combining the CDR3 with reference TRBV19 and TRBJ2-6 gives the whole variable domain DGGITQSPKYLFRKEGQNVTLSCEQNLNHDAMYWYRQDPGQGLRLIYYSQIVNDFQKGDIAEGYSVSREKKESFPLTVTSAQKNPTAFYLCASSRETGANVLTFGAGSRLTVL.

The chain uses TRBV6-2 or TRBV6-3 and TRBJ1-4; D perhaps matches TRBD1 (6 bases). Trimming took off 7 bases at V and 8 bases at J, with 11 bases between the two ends. The length of the CDR3 is 12 residues. Germline loops: CDR1 MNHEY, CDR2 SVGEGT. CDR3 amino acids: CASTPDREKLFF. As DNA, the CDR3 is TGTGCCAGCACTCCGGACAGAGAAAAACTGTTTTTT.

At least ten counts were recorded for this clonotype. This sequence joins TRBV30 and TRBJ2-7; the D call may be TRBD1 or TRBD2 (5 bases each). V lost 0 bases and J 9 bases, leaving 12 bases between the germline ends. Germline V gene lookup returns CDR1 GTSNPN and CDR2 SVGIG (reference sequence). There are 12 residues in the CDR3. The CDR3 loop is CAWSVSRDGQYF. The CDR3 DNA follows: TGTGCCTGGAGTGTGTCACGGGACGGGCAGTACTTC. The full variable domain, rest sourced from reference TRBV30 and TRBJ2-7, is SQTIHQWPATLVQPVGSPLSLECTVEGTSNPNLYWYRQAAGRGLQLLFYSVGIGQISSEVPQNLSASRPQDRQFILSSKKLLLSDSGFYLCAWSVSRDGQYFGPGTRLTVT.

Many counts were recorded for this clonotype. This chain connects TRBV2 to TRBJ2-3; 11 bases line up with TRBD2. The length of the CDR3 is 19 residues. CDR1 is SNHLY, CDR2 FYNNEI, per germline. Trimming cost V 6 bases and J 0 bases; bases outside gene matches: 14. The CDR3 DNA reads as TGTGCCAGCAGCGTACCACTAGCGGGGGACCTACAAAGCACAGATACGCAGTATTTT. Residues: CASSVPLAGDLQSTDTQYF. The whole variable domain, remainder taken from reference TRBV2 and TRBJ2-3, is EPEVTQTPSHQVTQMGQEVILRCVPISNHLYFYWYRQILGQKVEFLVSFYNNEISEKSEIFDDQFSVERPDGSNFTLKIRSTKLEDSAMYFCASSVPLAGDLQSTDTQYFGPGTRLTVL.

This clonotype was counted ten times or more. The chain has TRBV12-3 or TRBV12-4 and TRBJ2-7, with D perhaps assigned TRBD1 or TRBD2 (5 bases each). V lost 4 bases, J lost 7 bases, and 17 bases lay in between. This CDR3 is 14 amino acids long. CDR3 sequence (DNA): TGTGCCAGCAGTTATCGGACGGGGCCTGAGGAGCAGTACTTC. Amino acid sequence: CASSYRTGPEEQYF.

V and J are TRBV4-1 and TRBJ2-2, with D perhaps TRBD1 or TRBD2 (5 bases each). The length of the CDR3 is 16 residues. Trimming took off 5 bases at V and 0 bases at J, with 13 bases between the two ends. The germline V gene has CDR1 MGHRA and CDR2 YSYEKL. In nucleotides, the CDR3 is TGCGCCAGCAGCGAACCTAGAGGGGCGAACACCGGGGAGCTGTTTTTT. Translation: CASSEPRGANTGELFF.

This clonotype has a handful of counts. The chain carries TRBV5-1 and TRBJ2-4; 7 bases map to TRBD2. Germline V gene data show CDR1 as SGHRS and CDR2 as YFSETQ. The CDR3 totals 15 residues. V shed 5 bases, J shed 2 bases, and the junction held 7 bases outside the gene matches. CDR3 region: CASSAGERSKNIQYF. CDR3 nucleotide sequence: TGCGCCAGCAGTGCGGGAGAGAGGTCCAAAAACATTCAGTACTTC.

This clonotype was detected many times. This rearrangement joins TRBV30 to TRBJ1-4, with no clear D. V was clipped by 8 bases and J by 0 bases, with 10 bases between them. Germline lookup yields CDR1 GTSNPN and CDR2 SVGIG (reference sequence). The CDR3 runs to 13 residues. For the CDR3, the DNA is TGTGCCCGGGGATGTGCAACTAATGAAAAACTGTTTTTT. This codes for CARGCATNEKLFF. The complete variable domain, with remaining parts taken from reference TRBV30 and TRBJ1-4, reads SQTIHQWPATLVQPVGSPLSLECTVEGTSNPNLYWYRQAAGRGLQLLFYSVGIGQISSEVPQNLSASRPQDRQFILSSKKLLLSDSGFYLCARGCATNEKLFFGSGTQLSVL.

This clonotype was recorded at least ten times. The CDR3 protein is CASSLGDSVYEQYF. CDR3 nucleotide sequence: TGTGCCAGCAGCTTGGGGGACTCAGTCTACGAGCAGTACTTC. The rearrangement links TRBV27 to TRBJ2-7, with D possibly TRBD2 on 6 matching bases. The ends were cut back, 6 bases at V and 3 bases at J, with 15 bases in the middle. This CDR3 contains 14 residues. The germline gives CDR1 MNHEY, CDR2 SMNVEV (reference sequence).